These 15 T cell receptor beta chains were sequenced from one sample in a study of T-cell memory formation after mild COVID-19 (dated by TCRdb to the early 2020s). Preparation of the library involved 5' RACE. For sequencing, an Illumina NovaSeq 6000 was employed. The public reads were run again by TCRdb, first through fastp at Q25 and then through MiXCR, and only productive beta chains were kept. Rows matching on CDR3 protein sequence are summarized as one entry with the most common DNA and genes. In all, the sample holds about 310,000 distinct CDR3 sequences, and roughly a fifth of those were seen once. Together, the top ten hold over 20% of the sample. The sample consisted of PBMCs or a T cell subset sorted from them (not recorded which). These receptors all come from a man in his late teens or twenties who had mild COVID-19 (a few samples of this study predate the infection). The sample titles of this study are shuffled in the database, so cell type and time point are left out; the donor was told from shared clones.

V and J are TRBV4-1 and TRBJ2-2, with a weak D call TRBD2 (5 bases). V lost 4 bases, J lost 6 bases, and 12 bases lay in between. This CDR3 is built from 14 residues. Germline-derived CDR1 and CDR2 are MGHRA and YSYEKL. In DNA form, the CDR3 reads TGCGCCAGCAGCCCACTGGACTCTCCCGGGGAGCTGTTTTTT. Its protein is CASSPLDSPGELFF.

The CDR3 loop reads CSVRQQTNYGYTF. CDR3 in DNA: TGCAGCGTTAGGCAGCAGACTAACTATGGCTACACCTTC. This chain uses TRBV29-1 with TRBJ1-2; no clear D. Per the germline V gene, CDR1 is SQVTM and CDR2 is ANQGSEA. Trimming pared 5 bases from V and 0 bases from J, leaving 10 bases between. The CDR3 runs 13 residues.

This clonotype appeared a few times. The chain is built from TRBV18 and TRBJ2-7; TRBD2 is a possible D gene (6 bases). V shed 3 bases and J shed 11 bases, with 17 bases lying between them. CDR1 and CDR2 from the germline V gene are KGHSH and LQKENI. The CDR3 has 13 residues. For the CDR3, the DNA is TGTGCCAGCTCACCCCTAGAGGAGGGAAAAAAGTACTTC. Its translation is CASSPLEEGKKYF.

This clonotype was detected a few times. V usage is TRBV27 and J usage is TRBJ2-7; TRBD1 or TRBD2 may be the D gene (6 bases each). CDR1 is MNHEY and CDR2 is SMNVEV in the germline V gene (reference sequence). Trimming left V 5 bases short and J 4 bases short, with 12 bases between. The CDR3 spans 13 residues. CDR3 sequence reads: CASSKGEAYEQYF. CDR3 nucleotide sequence: TGTGCCAGCAGTAAGGGGGAGGCGTACGAGCAGTACTTC.

This clonotype was counted between two and nine times. The chain uses TRBV7-9 and TRBJ2-1, with D possibly being TRBD2 (5 bases). The germline V and J ends were trimmed by 6 bases and 0 bases, with 12 bases remaining between them. CDR1 is SEHNR and CDR2 is FQNEAQ in the germline V gene (reference sequence). The CDR3 loop spans 15 amino acids. The chain's CDR3 is CASRPPGGSYNEQFF. Written as DNA, the CDR3 is TGTGCCAGCAGGCCCCCCGGAGGCTCCTACAATGAGCAGTTCTTC.

This clonotype was found a few times. The chain employs TRBV6-5 and TRBJ2-7; 13 bases are a match to TRBD2. With 4 bases clipped from V and 6 bases from J, the junction kept 6 bases outside the gene matches. The CDR3 totals 15 residues. Germline CDR1 reads MNHEY; CDR2 reads SVGAGI. The CDR3: CASSSPGLAGFEQYF. The CDR3 nucleotides read TGTGCCAGCAGTTCCCCGGGACTAGCGGGGTTCGAGCAGTACTTC.

This chain connects TRBV5-6 to TRBJ2-7; 8 bases agree with TRBD1. The length of the CDR3 is 11 residues. CDR1 SGHDT and CDR2 YYEEEE come from the germline V gene. V shed 4 bases, J shed 8 bases, and the junction held 2 bases outside the gene matches. CDR3 amino acids: CASSRTGKQYV. In nucleotides, the CDR3 is TGTGCCAGCAGCAGGACAGGGAAGCAGTACGTC.

This chain links TRBV27 with TRBJ1-2, with 7 positions matching TRBD1. The CDR3 is 15 residues long. The ends lost 5 bases at V and 2 bases at J; junction bases unmatched: 8. Germline V gives CDR1 MNHEY, CDR2 SMNVEV (reference sequence). Written as DNA, the CDR3 is TGTGCCAGCAGTCAACGACAGGGCCTGAACTATGGCTACACCTTC. Translating gives CASSQRQGLNYGYTF.

This clonotype was detected once. The chain couples TRBV6-1 to TRBJ2-1, with D perhaps matching TRBD1 or TRBD2 (5 bases each). Germline V gene lookup returns CDR1 MNHNS and CDR2 SASEGT. V lost 1 base to trimming and J lost 8 bases, with 21 bases between them. The CDR3 covers 17 residues. This chain's CDR3 is CASSEDLWGSPWDEQFF. CDR3 nucleotides: TGTGCCAGCAGTGAAGACTTATGGGGGTCCCCTTGGGATGAGCAGTTCTTC.

The chain employs TRBV29-1 and TRBJ1-1, with D tentatively TRBD1 (6 bases). The germline CDR1 and CDR2 sequences are SQVTM and ANQGSEA. V lost 4 bases and J 0 bases, leaving 12 bases between the germline ends. The CDR3 covers 14 residues. The CDR3 loop is CSVAPQGLNTEAFF. DNA for the CDR3: TGCAGCGTTGCCCCACAGGGCTTGAACACTGAAGCTTTCTTT.

This clonotype was recorded a few times. This sequence joins TRBV9 and TRBJ2-6; TRBD1 matches 8 bases. Trimming took 0 bases from V and 0 from J; bases not matched to a gene: 8. Germline V CDR1 and CDR2: SGDLS, YYNGEE. The CDR3 spans 19 residues. In DNA form, the CDR3 reads TGTGCCAGCAGCGTAGCTTCGGGACAGGCGTACTCTGGGGCCAACGTCCTGACTTTC. The encoded protein is CASSVASGQAYSGANVLTF.

This clonotype was recorded at least ten times. This sequence joins TRBV6-2 or TRBV6-3 and TRBJ2-1, with 11 bases matching TRBD1. Germline V gene data show CDR1 as MNHEY and CDR2 as SVGEGT. The ends lost 8 bases at V and 8 bases at J; junction bases unmatched: 2. CDR3 length: 12 residues. The CDR3 here is CASGTGGDEQFF. CDR3 nucleotide sequence: TGTGCCAGCGGGACAGGGGGTGATGAGCAGTTCTTC.

This clonotype occurred once. The gene calls are TRBV4-3 and TRBJ1-2; D call uncertain. The CDR3 extends over 15 amino acids. Germline V gene lookup returns CDR1 LGHNA and CDR2 YSLEER. V was trimmed by 3 bases and J by 4 bases, leaving 15 bases between them. The CDR3 coding sequence is TGCGCCAGCAGCCAGGATAGCAACTACGCCTATGGCTACACCTTC. This codes for CASSQDSNYAYGYTF.

This chain links TRBV10-1 with TRBJ2-7; TRBD1 aligns across 7 bases. In germline, CDR1 is WNHNN, CDR2 SYGVQD (reference sequence). V lost 2 bases and J lost 0; bases outside the gene matches: 4. This CDR3 has 15 residues. CDR3 sequence reads: CASSEGTANSYEQYF. The CDR3 nucleotides read TGCGCCAGCAGTGAGGGGACAGCGAACTCCTACGAGCAGTACTTC.

This clonotype turned up a few times. The rearrangement joins TRBV5-1 to TRBJ1-2; a possible D gene is TRBD1 (6 bases). Germline-derived CDR1 and CDR2 are SGHRS and YFSETQ. V was clipped by 0 bases and J by 6 bases, with 15 bases between them. The CDR3 runs 15 residues. The CDR3 spells CASSLDRAGLNGYTF. As DNA, the CDR3 is TGCGCCAGCAGCTTGGACAGGGCAGGGCTCAATGGCTACACCTTC. The entire variable domain, with the rest obtained from reference TRBV5-1 and TRBJ1-2, is as follows: KAGVTQTPRYLIKTRGQQVTLSCSPISGHRSVSWYQQTPGQGLQFLFEYFSETQRNKGNFPGRFSGRQFSNSRSEMNVSTLELGDSALYLCASSLDRAGLNGYTFGSGTRLTVV.